This TCR beta chain derives from a study of T cells in Graves' hyperthyroidism and ophthalmopathy. Each patient was aged 18 to 65 and had newly diagnosed hyperthyroidism of under 2 months' duration. In making diagnoses, clinical symptoms, serum thyroxine and TRAb, thyroid ultrasound and orbital computed tomography were all used. Regarding the study as a whole: Most clonotypes expanded in thyroid above 0.001 were likewise present in blood. Stable hyperthyroidism was separated from ophthalmopathy by a model based on 13 V-J features.

The source material, RNA transcripts, was used to amplify TCR beta CDR3 regions. The primer set for the first-round RT-PCR of the TCR CDR3 was HTBI. TCRdb itself ran the multiplex PCR reads through MiXCR, one entry per CDR3 protein. The sample holds some 460,000 distinct CDR3 sequences, approximately 14% seen once. Many counts were recorded for this clonotype. As yet, its antigen is unknown. V was clipped by 6 bases and J by 0 bases, with 12 bases between them. The germline gives CDR1 DFQATT, CDR2 SNEGSKA (reference sequence). The CDR3 has 14 amino acids. This receptor was taken from a woman aged 18-29 years with Graves' hyperthyroidism. V usage is TRBV20-1 and J usage is TRBJ2-4, with D maybe TRBD2 (6 bases). The sequenced sample was blood. The chain's CDR3 is CSARPGLAKNIQYF. The CDR3 DNA reads as TGCAGTGCCCGACCGGGACTAGCCAAAAACATTCAGTACTTC.